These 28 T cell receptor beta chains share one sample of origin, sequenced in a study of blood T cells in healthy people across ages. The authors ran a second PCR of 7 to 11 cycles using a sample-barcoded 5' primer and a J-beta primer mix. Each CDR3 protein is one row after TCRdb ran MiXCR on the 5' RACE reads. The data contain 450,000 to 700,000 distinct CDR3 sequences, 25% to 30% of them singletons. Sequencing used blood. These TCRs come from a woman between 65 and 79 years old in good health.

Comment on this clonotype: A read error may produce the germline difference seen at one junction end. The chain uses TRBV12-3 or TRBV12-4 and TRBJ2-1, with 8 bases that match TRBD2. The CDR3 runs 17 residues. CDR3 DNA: TGTGCCAGCAGTTTTGGTGGTCGACGGGGGGGCCTCAATGAGCCGTTCTTC. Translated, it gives CASSFGGRRGGLNEPFF.

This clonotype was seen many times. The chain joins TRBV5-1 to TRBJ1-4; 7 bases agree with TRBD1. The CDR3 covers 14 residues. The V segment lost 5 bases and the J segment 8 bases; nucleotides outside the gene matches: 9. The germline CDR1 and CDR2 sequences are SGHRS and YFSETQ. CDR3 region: CASRPDREGEKLFF. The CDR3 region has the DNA TGCGCCAGCAGACCCGACAGGGAGGGGGAAAAACTGTTTTTT.

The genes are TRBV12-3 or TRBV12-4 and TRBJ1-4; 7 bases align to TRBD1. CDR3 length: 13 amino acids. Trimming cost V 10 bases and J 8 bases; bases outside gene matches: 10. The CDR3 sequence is CATGKGANEKLFF. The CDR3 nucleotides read TGTGCCACGGGGAAGGGGGCGAACGAAAAACTGTTTTTT.

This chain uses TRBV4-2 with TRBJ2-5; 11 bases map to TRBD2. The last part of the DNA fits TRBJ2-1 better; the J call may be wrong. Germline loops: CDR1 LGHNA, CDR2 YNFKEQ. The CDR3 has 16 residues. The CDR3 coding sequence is TGTGCCAGCAGCCAAGCTAGCGGGGGGCCCGTCGTTGAGCAGTTCTTC. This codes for CASSQASGGPVVEQFF.

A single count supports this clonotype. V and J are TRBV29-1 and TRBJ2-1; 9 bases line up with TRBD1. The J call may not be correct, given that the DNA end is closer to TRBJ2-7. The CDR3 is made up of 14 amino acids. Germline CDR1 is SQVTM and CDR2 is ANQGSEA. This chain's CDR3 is CSAIGGTGIYEQYF. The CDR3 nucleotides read TGCAGCGCCATAGGGGGGACAGGGATTTACGAGCAGTACTTC.

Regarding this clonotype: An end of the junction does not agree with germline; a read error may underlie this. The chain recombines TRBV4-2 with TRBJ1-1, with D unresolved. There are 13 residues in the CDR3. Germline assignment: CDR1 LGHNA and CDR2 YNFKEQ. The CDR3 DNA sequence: TGTGCCAGCAGCCAACAAGGATGGACTGAAGCCTTCTTT. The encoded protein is CASSQQGWTEAFF.

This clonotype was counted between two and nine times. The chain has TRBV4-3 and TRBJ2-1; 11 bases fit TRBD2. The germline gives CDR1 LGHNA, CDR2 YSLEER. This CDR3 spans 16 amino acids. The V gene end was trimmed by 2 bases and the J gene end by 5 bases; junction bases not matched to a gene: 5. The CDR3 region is CASSQYSGGAHNEQFF. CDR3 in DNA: TGCGCCAGCAGCCAATATAGCGGGGGGGCCCACAATGAGCAGTTCTTC.

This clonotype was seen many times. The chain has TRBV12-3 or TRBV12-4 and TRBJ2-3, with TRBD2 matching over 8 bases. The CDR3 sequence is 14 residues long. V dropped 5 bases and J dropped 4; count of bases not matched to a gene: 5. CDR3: CASSHRAGADTQYF. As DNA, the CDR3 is TGTGCCAGCAGTCATAGAGCGGGGGCAGATACGCAGTATTTT.

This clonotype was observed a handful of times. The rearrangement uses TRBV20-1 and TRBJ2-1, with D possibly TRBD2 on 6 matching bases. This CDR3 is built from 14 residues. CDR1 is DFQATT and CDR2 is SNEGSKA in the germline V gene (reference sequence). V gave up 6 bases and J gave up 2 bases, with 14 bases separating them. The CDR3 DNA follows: TGCAGTGCAAGGAAGCGGGTTACCTACAATGAGCAGTTCTTC. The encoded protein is CSARKRVTYNEQFF.

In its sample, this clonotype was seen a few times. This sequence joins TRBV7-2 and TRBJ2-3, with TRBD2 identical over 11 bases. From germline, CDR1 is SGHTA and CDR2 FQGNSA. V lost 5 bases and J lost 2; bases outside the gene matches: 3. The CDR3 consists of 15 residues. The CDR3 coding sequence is TGTGCCAGCAGCAGACTAGCGGGGATCACAGATACGCAGTATTTT. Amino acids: CASSRLAGITDTQYF. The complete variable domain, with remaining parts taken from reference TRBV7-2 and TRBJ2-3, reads GAGVSQSPSNKVTEKGKDVELRCDPISGHTALYWYRQSLGQGLEFLIYFQGNSAPDKSGLPSDRFSAERTGGSVSTLTIQRTQQEDSAVYLCASSRLAGITDTQYFGPGTRLTVL.

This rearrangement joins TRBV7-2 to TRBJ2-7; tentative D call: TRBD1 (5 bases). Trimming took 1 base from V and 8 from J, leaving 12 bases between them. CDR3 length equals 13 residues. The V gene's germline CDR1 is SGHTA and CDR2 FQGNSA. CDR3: CASSLGMDTQQYF. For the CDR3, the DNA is TGTGCCAGCAGCTTAGGAATGGACACGCAGCAGTACTTC.

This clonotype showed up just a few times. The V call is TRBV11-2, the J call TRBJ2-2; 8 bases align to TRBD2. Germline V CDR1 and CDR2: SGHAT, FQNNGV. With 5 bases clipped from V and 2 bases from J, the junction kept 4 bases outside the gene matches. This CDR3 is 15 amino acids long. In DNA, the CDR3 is TGTGCCAGCAGCCTTAGCGGGGTTAACACCGGGGAGCTGTTTTTT. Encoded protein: CASSLSGVNTGELFF.

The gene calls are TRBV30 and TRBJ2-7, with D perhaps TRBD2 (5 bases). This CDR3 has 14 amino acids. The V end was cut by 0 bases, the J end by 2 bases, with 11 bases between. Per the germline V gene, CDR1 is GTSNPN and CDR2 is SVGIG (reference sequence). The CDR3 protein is CAWSVREGTYEQYF. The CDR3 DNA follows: TGTGCCTGGAGTGTACGCGAGGGAACCTACGAGCAGTACTTC.

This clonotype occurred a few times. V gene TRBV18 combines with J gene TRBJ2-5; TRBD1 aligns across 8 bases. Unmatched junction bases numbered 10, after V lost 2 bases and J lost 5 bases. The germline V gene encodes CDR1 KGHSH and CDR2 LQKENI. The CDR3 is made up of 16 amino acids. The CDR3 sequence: CASSPSRTGTGETQYF. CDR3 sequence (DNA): TGTGCCAGCTCACCATCCCGGACAGGGACGGGGGAGACCCAGTACTTC. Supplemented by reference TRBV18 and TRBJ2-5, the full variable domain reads NAGVMQNPRHLVRRRGQEARLRCSPMKGHSHVYWYRQLPEEGLKFMVYLQKENIIDESGMPKERFSAEFPKEGPSILRIQQVVRGDSAAYFCASSPSRTGTGETQYFGPGTRLLVL.

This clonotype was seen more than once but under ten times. The CDR3 region is CASSGSRQTHRGTDTQYF. In nucleotides, the CDR3 is TGTGCCAGCAGTGGGTCGAGACAAACTCACAGAGGCACAGATACGCAGTATTTT. V gene TRBV6-1 combines with J gene TRBJ2-3, with no clear D. Trimming removed 4 bases at V and 1 base at J, with 21 bases between. Per germline, CDR1 MNHNS and CDR2 SASEGT. This CDR3 is built from 18 residues.

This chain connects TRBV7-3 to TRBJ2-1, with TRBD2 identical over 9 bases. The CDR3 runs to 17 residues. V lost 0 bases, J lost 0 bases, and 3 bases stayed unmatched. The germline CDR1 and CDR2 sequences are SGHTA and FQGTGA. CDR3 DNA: TGTGCCAGCAGCTTAACCCCAGCGGGGGGCTCCTACAATGAGCAGTTCTTC. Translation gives CASSLTPAGGSYNEQFF.

The CDR3 sequence: CASSQVRRGRQAKNIQYF. Here the CDR3 DNA reads TGTGCCAGCAGCCAAGTGCGGCGCGGGCGGCAAGCCAAAAACATTCAGTACTTC. The V gene is TRBV3-1, the J gene TRBJ2-4; a possible D gene is TRBD2 (5 bases). The germline CDR1 and CDR2 sequences are LGHDT and YNNKEL (reference sequence). There are 18 residues in the CDR3. Trimming pared 1 base from V and 0 bases from J, leaving 16 bases between.

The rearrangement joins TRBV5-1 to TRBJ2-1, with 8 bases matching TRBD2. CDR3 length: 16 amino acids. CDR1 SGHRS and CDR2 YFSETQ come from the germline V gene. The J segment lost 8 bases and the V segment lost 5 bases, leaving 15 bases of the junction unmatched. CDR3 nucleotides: TGCGCCAGCAGTAGGGGTAGCGGGACGGCCAGGGATGAGCAGTTCTTC. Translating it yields CASSRGSGTARDEQFF. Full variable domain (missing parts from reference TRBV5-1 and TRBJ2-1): KAGVTQTPRYLIKTRGQQVTLSCSPISGHRSVSWYQQTPGQGLQFLFEYFSETQRNKGNFPGRFSGRQFSNSRSEMNVSTLELGDSALYLCASSRGSGTARDEQFFGPGTRLTVL.

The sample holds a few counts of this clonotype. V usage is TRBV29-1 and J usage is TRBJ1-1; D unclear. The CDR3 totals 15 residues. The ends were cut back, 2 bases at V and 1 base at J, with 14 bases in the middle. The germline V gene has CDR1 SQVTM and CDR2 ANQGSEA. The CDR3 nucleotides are TGCAGCGTTGAAAACACCCACCATCCGAACACTGAAGCTTTCTTT. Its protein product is CSVENTHHPNTEAFF.

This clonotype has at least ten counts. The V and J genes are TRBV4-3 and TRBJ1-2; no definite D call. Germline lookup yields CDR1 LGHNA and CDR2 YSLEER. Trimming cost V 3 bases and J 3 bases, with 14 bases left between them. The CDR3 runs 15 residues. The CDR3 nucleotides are TGCGCCAGCAGCCAGTCCTTGGACCCCGACTATGGCTACACCTTC. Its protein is CASSQSLDPDYGYTF.

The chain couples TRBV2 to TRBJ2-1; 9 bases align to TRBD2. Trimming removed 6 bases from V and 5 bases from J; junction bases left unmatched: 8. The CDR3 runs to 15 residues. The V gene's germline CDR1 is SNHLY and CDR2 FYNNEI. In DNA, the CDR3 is TGTGCCAGCAGCCGAGCGGGGGGACTAAACAATGAGCAGTTCTTC. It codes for CASSRAGGLNNEQFF. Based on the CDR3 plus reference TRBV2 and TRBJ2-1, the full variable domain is EPEVTQTPSHQVTQMGQEVILRCVPISNHLYFYWYRQILGQKVEFLVSFYNNEISEKSEIFDDQFSVERPDGSNFTLKIRSTKLEDSAMYFCASSRAGGLNNEQFFGPGTRLTVL.

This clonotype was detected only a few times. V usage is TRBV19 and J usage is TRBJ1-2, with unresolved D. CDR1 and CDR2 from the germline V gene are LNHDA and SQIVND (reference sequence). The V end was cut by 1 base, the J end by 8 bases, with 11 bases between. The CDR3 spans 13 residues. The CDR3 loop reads CASSIGPGSGYTF. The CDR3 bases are TGTGCCAGTAGTATAGGGCCGGGGAGCGGCTACACCTTC. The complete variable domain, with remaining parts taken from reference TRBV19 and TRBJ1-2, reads DGGITQSPKYLFRKEGQNVTLSCEQNLNHDAMYWYRQDPGQGLRLIYYSQIVNDFQKGDIAEGYSVSREKKESFPLTVTSAQKNPTAFYLCASSIGPGSGYTFGSGTRLTVV.

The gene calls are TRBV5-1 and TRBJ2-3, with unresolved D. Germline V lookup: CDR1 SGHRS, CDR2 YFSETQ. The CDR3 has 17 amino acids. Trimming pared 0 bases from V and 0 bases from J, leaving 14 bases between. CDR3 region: CASSLDDIPGSTDTQYF. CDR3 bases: TGCGCCAGCAGCTTGGATGACATCCCTGGGAGCACAGATACGCAGTATTTT.

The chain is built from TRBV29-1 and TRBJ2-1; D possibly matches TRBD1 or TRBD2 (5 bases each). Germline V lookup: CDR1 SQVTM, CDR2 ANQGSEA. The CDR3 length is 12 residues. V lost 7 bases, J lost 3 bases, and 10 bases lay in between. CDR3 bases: TGCAGCGCGAAGGGGAGCTACAATGAGCAGTTCTTC. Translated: CSAKGSYNEQFF.

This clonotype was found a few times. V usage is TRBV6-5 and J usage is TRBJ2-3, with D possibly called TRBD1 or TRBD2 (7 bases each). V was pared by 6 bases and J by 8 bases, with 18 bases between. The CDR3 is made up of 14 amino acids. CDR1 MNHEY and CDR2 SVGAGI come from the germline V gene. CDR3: CASRFSGDRGTQYF. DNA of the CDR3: TGTGCCAGCAGATTCAGCGGGGACAGAGGTACGCAGTATTTT.

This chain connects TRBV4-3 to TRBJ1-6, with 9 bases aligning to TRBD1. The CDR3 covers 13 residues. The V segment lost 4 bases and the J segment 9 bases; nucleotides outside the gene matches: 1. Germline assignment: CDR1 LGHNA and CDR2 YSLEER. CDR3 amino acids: CASSPDRGSPLHF. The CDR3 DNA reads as TGCGCCAGCAGCCCGGACAGGGGTTCACCCCTCCACTTT.

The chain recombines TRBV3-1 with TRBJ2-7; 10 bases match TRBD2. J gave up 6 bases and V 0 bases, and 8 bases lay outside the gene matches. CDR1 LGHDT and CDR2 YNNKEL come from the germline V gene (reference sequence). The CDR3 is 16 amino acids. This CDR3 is CASSQEGAGGYGEQYF. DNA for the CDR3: TGTGCCAGCAGCCAAGAAGGAGCGGGGGGGTACGGCGAGCAGTACTTC.

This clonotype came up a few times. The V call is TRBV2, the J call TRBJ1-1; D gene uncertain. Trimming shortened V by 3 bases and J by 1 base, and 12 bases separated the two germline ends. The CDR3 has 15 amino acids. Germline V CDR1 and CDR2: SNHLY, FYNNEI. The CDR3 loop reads CASSESRSGNTEAFF. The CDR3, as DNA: TGTGCCAGCAGTGAGAGTAGATCGGGGAACACTGAAGCTTTCTTT. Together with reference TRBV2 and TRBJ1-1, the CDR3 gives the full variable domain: EPEVTQTPSHQVTQMGQEVILRCVPISNHLYFYWYRQILGQKVEFLVSFYNNEISEKSEIFDDQFSVERPDGSNFTLKIRSTKLEDSAMYFCASSESRSGNTEAFFGQGTRLTVV.